Reported below is one T cell receptor beta chain. Its matching antigen is unknown. These data are taken from a study of shared clonotypes between healthy human individuals. Overall study: CD4 naive and memory got three plates each, CD8 naive two, CD8 memory one.

Only Caucasian adults living in Nashville, Tennessee served as donors. Broader study findings: Among donors, the sharing of clonotypes was expected to be influenced by sequencing depth.

Only in-frame clones appear in the TCRdb table, and some are missing; sequencing was by immunoSEQ multiplex PCR. Among 190,000 or so clones listed, around 63% were seen once. What was sequenced was memory CD4+ T cells sorted from blood. The subset here: CD45RA-negative fraction. This TCR was sampled from a man aged 25 to 40 in good health.

The CDR3 region is CASSWGGPRDNEQFF. The CDR3 DNA sequence: TGCGCCAGCTCCTGGGGGGGGCCAAGGGACAATGAGCAGTTCTTC. The chain uses TRBV5-1 and TRBJ2-1, with a possible D match to TRBD2 (7 bases). The CDR3 contains 15 residues. With 7 bases removed from V and 5 bases from J, the gap between germline ends came to 19 bases. Germline CDR1 SGHRS, CDR2 YFSETQ.